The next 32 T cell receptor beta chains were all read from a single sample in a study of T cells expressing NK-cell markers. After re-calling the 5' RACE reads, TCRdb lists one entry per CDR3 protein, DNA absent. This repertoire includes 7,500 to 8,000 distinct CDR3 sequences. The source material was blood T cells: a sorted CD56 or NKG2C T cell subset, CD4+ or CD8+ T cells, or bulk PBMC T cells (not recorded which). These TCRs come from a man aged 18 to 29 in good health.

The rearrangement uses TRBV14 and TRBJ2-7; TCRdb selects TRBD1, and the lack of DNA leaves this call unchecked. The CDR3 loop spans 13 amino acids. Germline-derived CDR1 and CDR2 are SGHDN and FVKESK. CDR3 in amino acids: CASSLSQGHEQYF.

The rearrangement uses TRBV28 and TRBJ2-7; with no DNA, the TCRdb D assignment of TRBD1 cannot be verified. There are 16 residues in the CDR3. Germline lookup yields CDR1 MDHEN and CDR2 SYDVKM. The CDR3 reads CASSLLVWLNRDEQYF.

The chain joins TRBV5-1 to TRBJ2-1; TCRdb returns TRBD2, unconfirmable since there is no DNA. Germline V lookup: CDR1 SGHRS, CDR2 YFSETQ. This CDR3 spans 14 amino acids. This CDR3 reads CASSLGPGRDEQFF.

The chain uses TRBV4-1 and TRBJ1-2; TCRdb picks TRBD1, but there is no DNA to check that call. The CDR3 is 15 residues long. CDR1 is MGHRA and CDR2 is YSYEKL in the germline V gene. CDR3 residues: CASSQVGGVSYGYTF.

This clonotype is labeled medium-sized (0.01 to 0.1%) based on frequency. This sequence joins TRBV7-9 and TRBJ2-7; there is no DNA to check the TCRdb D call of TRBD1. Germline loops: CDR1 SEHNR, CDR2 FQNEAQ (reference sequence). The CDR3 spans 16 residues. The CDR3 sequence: CASSQNRDRKAYEQYF.

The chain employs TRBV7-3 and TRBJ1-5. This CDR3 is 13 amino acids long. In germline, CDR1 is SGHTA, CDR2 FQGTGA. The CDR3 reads CASSLDLYQPQHF.

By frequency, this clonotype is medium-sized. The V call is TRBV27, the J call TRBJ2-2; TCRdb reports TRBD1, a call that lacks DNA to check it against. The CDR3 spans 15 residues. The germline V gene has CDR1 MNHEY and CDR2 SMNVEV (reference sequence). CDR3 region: CASSFHRANTGELFF.

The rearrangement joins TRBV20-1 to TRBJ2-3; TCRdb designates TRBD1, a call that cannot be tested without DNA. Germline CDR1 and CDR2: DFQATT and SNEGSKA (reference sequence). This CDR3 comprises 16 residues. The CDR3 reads CSASPTTGFLADTQYF.

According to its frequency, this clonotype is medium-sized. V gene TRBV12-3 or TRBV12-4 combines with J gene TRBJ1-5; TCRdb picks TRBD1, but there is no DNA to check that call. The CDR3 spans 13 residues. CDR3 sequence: CASSLAPGQPQHF.

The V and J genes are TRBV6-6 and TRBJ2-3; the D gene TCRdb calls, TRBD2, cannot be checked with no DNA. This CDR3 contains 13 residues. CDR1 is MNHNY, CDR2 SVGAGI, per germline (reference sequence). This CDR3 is CASSQRDTDTQYF.

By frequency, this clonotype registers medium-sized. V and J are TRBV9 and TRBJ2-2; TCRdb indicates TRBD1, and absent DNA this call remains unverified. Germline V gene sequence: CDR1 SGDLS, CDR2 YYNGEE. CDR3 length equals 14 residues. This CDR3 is CASSSQGWVGELFF.

The CDR3 protein is CASSLAPGLMKEGYTF. V gene TRBV5-1 combines with J gene TRBJ1-2. The germline gives CDR1 SGHRS, CDR2 YFSETQ. This CDR3 is 16 amino acids long.

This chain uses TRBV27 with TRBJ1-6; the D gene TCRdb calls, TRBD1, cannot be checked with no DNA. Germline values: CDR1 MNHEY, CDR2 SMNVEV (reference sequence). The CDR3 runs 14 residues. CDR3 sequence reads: CASSLSRGNSPLHF.

The CDR3 region is CASSLGRTDPYEQYF. The chain carries TRBV7-8 and TRBJ2-7; there is no DNA to check the TCRdb D call of TRBD1. Per the germline V gene, CDR1 is SGHVS and CDR2 is FQNEAQ. The CDR3 length is 15 residues.

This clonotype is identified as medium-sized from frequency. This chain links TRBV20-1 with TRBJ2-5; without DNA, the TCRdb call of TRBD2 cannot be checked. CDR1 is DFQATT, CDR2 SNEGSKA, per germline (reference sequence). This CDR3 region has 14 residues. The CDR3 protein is CSASGTTSQETQYF.

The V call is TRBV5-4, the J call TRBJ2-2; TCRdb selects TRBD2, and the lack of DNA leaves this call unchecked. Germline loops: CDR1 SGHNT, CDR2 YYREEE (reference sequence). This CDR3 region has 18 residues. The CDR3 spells CASSRPSTGLTNTGELFF.

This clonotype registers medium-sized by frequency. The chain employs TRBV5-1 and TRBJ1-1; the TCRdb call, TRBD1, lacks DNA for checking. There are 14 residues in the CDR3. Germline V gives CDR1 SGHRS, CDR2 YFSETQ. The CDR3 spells CASSLTGKNTEAFF.

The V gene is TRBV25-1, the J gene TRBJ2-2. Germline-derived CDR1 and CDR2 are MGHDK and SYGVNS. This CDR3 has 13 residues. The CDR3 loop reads CASSESAYGELFF.

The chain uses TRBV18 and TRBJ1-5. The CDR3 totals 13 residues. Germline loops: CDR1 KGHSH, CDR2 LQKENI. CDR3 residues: CASSLAVDQPQHF.

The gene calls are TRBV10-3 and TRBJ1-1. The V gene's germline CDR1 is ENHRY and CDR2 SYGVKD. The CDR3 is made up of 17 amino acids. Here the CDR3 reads CAISAGLPWFGNTEAFF.

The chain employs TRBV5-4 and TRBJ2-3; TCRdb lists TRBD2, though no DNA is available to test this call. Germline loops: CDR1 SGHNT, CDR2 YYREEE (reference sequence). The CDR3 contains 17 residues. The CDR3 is CASSWGPTSGSRDTQYF.

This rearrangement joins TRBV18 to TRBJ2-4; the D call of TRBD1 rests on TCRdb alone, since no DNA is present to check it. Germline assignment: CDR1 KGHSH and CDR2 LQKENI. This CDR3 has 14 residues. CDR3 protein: CASSPPSRENIQYF.

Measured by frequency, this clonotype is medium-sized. The CDR3: CASSSSREKQFF. This chain connects TRBV27 to TRBJ2-1; TCRdb calls TRBD1, which cannot be checked without DNA. The CDR3 contains 12 residues. CDR1 is MNHEY, CDR2 SMNVEV, per germline (reference sequence).

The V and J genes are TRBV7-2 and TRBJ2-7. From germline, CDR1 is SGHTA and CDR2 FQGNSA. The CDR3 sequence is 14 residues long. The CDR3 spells CASRDTRSSYEQYF.

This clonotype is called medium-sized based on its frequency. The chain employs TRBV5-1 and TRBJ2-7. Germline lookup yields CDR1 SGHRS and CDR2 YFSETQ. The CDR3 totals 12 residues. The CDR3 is CASSLSDYEQYF. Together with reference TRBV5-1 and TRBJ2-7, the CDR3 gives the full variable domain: KAGVTQTPRYLIKTRGQQVTLSCSPISGHRSVSWYQQTPGQGLQFLFEYFSETQRNKGNFPGRFSGRQFSNSRSEMNVSTLELGDSALYLCASSLSDYEQYFGPGTRLTVT.

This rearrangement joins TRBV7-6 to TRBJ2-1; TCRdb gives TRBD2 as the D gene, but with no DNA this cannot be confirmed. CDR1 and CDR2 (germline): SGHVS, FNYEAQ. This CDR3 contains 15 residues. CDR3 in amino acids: CASSFLSGSGGQQFF.

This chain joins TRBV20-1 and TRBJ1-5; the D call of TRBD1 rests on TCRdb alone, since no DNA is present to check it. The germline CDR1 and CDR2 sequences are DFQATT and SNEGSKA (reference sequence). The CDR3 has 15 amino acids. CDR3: CSANLLDRVNQPQHF.

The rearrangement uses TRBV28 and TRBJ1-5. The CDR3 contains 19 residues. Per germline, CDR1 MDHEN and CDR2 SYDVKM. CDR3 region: CASMVPSGVPDDRNQPQHF.

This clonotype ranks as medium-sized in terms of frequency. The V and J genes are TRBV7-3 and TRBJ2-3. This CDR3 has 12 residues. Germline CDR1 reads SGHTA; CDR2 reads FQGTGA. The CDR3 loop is CASSRPRDTQYF.

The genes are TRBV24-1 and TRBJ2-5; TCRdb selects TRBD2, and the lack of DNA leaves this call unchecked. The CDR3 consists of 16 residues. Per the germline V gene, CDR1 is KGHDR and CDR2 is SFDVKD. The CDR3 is CATSAIGTSGQETQYF.

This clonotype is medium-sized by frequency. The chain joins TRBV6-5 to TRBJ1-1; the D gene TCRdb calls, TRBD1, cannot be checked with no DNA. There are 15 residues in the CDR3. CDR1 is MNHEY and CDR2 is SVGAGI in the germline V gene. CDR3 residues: CASSYHQGQLAEAFF.

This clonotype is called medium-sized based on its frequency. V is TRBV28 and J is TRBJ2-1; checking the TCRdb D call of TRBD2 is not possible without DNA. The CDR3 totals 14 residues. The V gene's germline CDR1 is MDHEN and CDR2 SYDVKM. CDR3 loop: CASSGGLNYNEQFF.